The next 29 T cell receptor beta chains were all read from a single sample in a study of blood T cell repertoires in COVID-19. Generated by immunoSEQ multiplex PCR, the TCRdb table keeps only in-frame clones and is missing some. The sample carries roughly 170,000 clones, around 80% recorded once. Input material: PBMCs or T cells enriched from blood (not recorded which). All receptors derive from a man aged 50 to 59 who had recovered from COVID-19.

J is TRBJ2-3 and V is TRBV10-3; D possibly corresponds to TRBD2 (5 bases). Between the trimmed V and J ends, which lost 2 bases and 4 bases, there was a span of 10 bases. CDR1 ENHRY and CDR2 SYGVKD come from the germline V gene. The length of the CDR3 is 14 residues. CDR3 bases: TGTGCCATCAGTGAGAACGGCGGGTCAGATACGCAGTATTTT. This gives the protein CAISENGGSDTQYF.

The V gene is TRBV4-2, the J gene TRBJ1-4; TRBD1 aligns across 8 bases. Trimming at V came to 5 bases and at J to 7 bases, leaving 6 bases not matched to a gene. Germline CDR1 reads LGHNA; CDR2 reads YNFKEQ. CDR3 length equals 14 residues. CDR3 loop: CASSSRTGTEKLFF. As DNA, the CDR3 is TGTGCCAGCAGCTCTCGGACAGGGACTGAAAAACTGTTTTTT.

The V call is TRBV7-2, the J call TRBJ1-1; D is perhaps TRBD1 (6 bases). The germline V and J ends were trimmed by 5 bases and 4 bases, with 14 bases remaining between them. The CDR3 is 14 amino acids. The V gene's germline CDR1 is SGHTA and CDR2 FQGNSA. The DNA of the CDR3 is TGTGCCAGCAGCATCCAGGACAGCCGCACTGAAGCTTTCTTT. This sequence encodes CASSIQDSRTEAFF.

Only one count was recorded for this clone. This rearrangement joins TRBV6-5 to TRBJ2-2; 8 bases are a match to TRBD1. The CDR3 has 14 amino acids. The J segment lost 5 bases and the V segment lost 4 bases, leaving 3 bases of the junction unmatched. Germline V gene data show CDR1 as MNHEY and CDR2 as SVGAGI. This CDR3 reads CASSFDRGTGELFF. The CDR3 nucleotides are TGTGCCAGCAGTTTCGACAGGGGAACCGGGGAGCTGTTTTTT.

This clone showed up just a few times. The chain couples TRBV11-2 to TRBJ2-2; maybe TRBD2 (5 bases). The CDR3 is 16 amino acids. V was clipped by 5 bases and J by 5 bases, with 18 bases between them. Germline V lookup: CDR1 SGHAT, CDR2 FQNNGV. The CDR3 nucleotides read TGTGCCAGCAGCCATGCCCCAAGCGGCAGGACCGGGGAGCTGTTTTTT. It translates to CASSHAPSGRTGELFF.

J is TRBJ1-2 and V is TRBV5-4, with 9 bases identical to TRBD1. Germline trimming cut 3 bases from V and 4 bases from J; bases unmatched to any gene: 4. CDR3 length: 14 residues. Looked up from germline, CDR1 is SGHNT and CDR2 is YYREEE (reference sequence). The CDR3 DNA follows: TGTGCCAGCAGCTCCGGGACAGGGCCCTATGGCTACACCTTC. This translates into CASSSGTGPYGYTF.

The chain is built from TRBV4-1 and TRBJ2-5; 15 bases are shared with TRBD2. The J segment lost 5 bases and the V segment lost 3 bases, leaving 10 bases of the junction unmatched. Per germline, CDR1 MGHRA and CDR2 YSYEKL. This CDR3 region has 18 residues. In DNA form, the CDR3 reads TGCGCCAGCAGCCAGATCAATCTCGGACTAGCGGGGGGGGAGACCCAGTACTTC. Translating it yields CASSQINLGLAGGETQYF.

The chain has TRBV5-6 and TRBJ2-7, with a possible D match to TRBD1 (5 bases). Between the trimmed V and J ends, which lost 5 bases and 6 bases, there was a span of 18 bases. CDR3 length equals 14 residues. Germline V CDR1 and CDR2: SGHDT, YYEEEE. CDR3 in amino acids: CASRDFRRQTEQYF. CDR3 nucleotides: TGTGCCAGCAGAGATTTCCGAAGACAGACCGAGCAGTACTTC. Full variable domain (rest looked up from reference TRBV5-6 and TRBJ2-7): DAGVTQSPTHLIKTRGQQVTLRCSPKSGHDTVSWYQQALGQGPQFIFQYYEEEERQRGNFPDRFSGHQFPNYSSELNVNALLLGDSALYLCASRDFRRQTEQYFGPGTRLTVT.

The rearrangement uses TRBV7-8 and TRBJ1-5; unclear D gene. Germline V gene lookup returns CDR1 SGHVS and CDR2 FQNEAQ. This CDR3 has 14 amino acids. Between the trimmed V and J ends, which lost 3 bases and 2 bases, there was a span of 8 bases. This chain's CDR3 is CASSFFGGNQPQHF. CDR3 sequence (DNA): TGTGCCAGCAGCTTCTTCGGGGGCAATCAGCCCCAGCATTTT.

The genes are TRBV15 and TRBJ2-5; a possible D gene is TRBD1 (6 bases). The CDR3 spans 15 residues. The germline V gene has CDR1 LNHNV and CDR2 YYDKDF (reference sequence). Trimming stripped 3 bases from V and 1 base from J, with 12 bases between. DNA for the CDR3: TGTGCCACCAGCAGCTTACAGGGATTCCAAGAGACCCAGTACTTC. As protein: CATSSLQGFQETQYF.

This clone was seen more than once but under ten times. This sequence joins TRBV2 and TRBJ1-2; D gene uncertain. V lost 7 bases to trimming and J lost 5 bases, with 5 bases between them. CDR1 SNHLY and CDR2 FYNNEI come from the germline V gene. This CDR3 spans 10 amino acids. The CDR3 loop reads CASMRYGYTF. Written as DNA, the CDR3 is TGTGCCAGCATGAGGTATGGCTACACCTTC.

This clone was detected once. The genes are TRBV23-1 and TRBJ2-5; the D is unclear. TRBV23-1 is an open reading frame, and its role is uncertain. Trimming left V 4 bases short and J 1 base short, with 7 bases between. The CDR3 consists of 13 residues. The CDR3 is CASSPVTQETQYF. CDR3 sequence (DNA): TGCGCCAGCAGTCCGGTAACCCAAGAGACCCAGTACTTC.

V usage is TRBV7-9 and J usage is TRBJ1-1; D is unresolved. Germline lookup yields CDR1 SEHNR and CDR2 FQNEAQ (reference sequence). The CDR3 runs to 14 residues. The V end lost 5 bases, the J end lost 8 bases, and 18 bases lay between the germline ends. The CDR3 nucleotides are TGTGCCAGCAGCCTTGGGCAGTCGTACTCAGAAGCTTTCTTT. Translation gives CASSLGQSYSEAFF.

This clone was counted only a few times. The genes are TRBV27 and TRBJ2-1; 7 nucleotides match TRBD2. Germline V lookup: CDR1 MNHEY, CDR2 SMNVEV (reference sequence). The CDR3 sequence is 15 residues long. J gave up 6 bases and V 3 bases, and 8 bases lay outside the gene matches. The CDR3 sequence is CASSFGEGSSNEQFF. CDR3 nucleotide sequence: TGTGCCAGCAGTTTTGGGGAGGGGTCGAGCAATGAGCAGTTCTTC.

The chain combines TRBV2 with TRBJ2-3; TRBD2 matches 10 bases. Germline V CDR1 and CDR2: SNHLY, FYNNEI. The J segment lost 0 bases and the V segment lost 4 bases, leaving 7 bases of the junction unmatched. The CDR3 is 17 amino acids. The DNA of the CDR3 is TGTGCCAGCAGTGGTCTAGCGGGGGTCTCTAGCACAGATACGCAGTATTTT. Protein sequence: CASSGLAGVSSTDTQYF.

The genes are TRBV29-1 and TRBJ2-5; D not resolved. CDR1 is SQVTM, CDR2 ANQGSEA, per germline. Deletions cut 3 bases from V and 2 bases from J, with 13 bases between. The CDR3 is 14 residues long. CDR3: CSVEVSGEQETQYF. CDR3 bases: TGCAGCGTTGAGGTGTCGGGTGAACAAGAGACCCAGTACTTC.

The gene calls are TRBV3-1 (or the pseudogene TRBV3-2) and TRBJ2-2, with 10 bases lining up with TRBD2. The V gene's germline CDR1 is LGHDT and CDR2 YNNKEL (reference sequence). The CDR3 length is 15 residues. With V trimmed by 6 bases and J by 7 bases, 8 bases remained unmatched. The CDR3: CASRPSGGTGGELFF. The CDR3 DNA is TGTGCCAGCAGGCCTAGCGGGGGAACGGGCGGGGAGCTGTTTTTT.

The chain couples TRBV3-1 (or the pseudogene TRBV3-2) to TRBJ1-3, with D maybe TRBD1 (5 bases). This CDR3 comprises 14 residues. Trimming cost V 5 bases and J 0 bases, with 8 bases left between them. The germline V gene has CDR1 LGHDT and CDR2 YNNKEL (reference sequence). The CDR3 DNA reads as TGTGCCAGCAGCAGGGGCCTCTCTGGAAACACCATATATTTT. It specifies CASSRGLSGNTIYF.

The J gene is TRBJ2-5, the V gene TRBV3-1 (or the pseudogene TRBV3-2); D might be TRBD1 (5 bases). The CDR3 sequence is 15 residues long. The germline gives CDR1 LGHDT, CDR2 YNNKEL (reference sequence). Trimming took 3 bases from V and 6 from J, leaving 17 bases between them. In nucleotides, the CDR3 is TGTGCCAGCAGCCATCCTGGGGCAGCCTGGAAGACCCAGTACTTC. The encoded protein is CASSHPGAAWKTQYF.

The CDR3 DNA reads TGTGCCAGCAGCTTAGGTATCGGGGGAGGTGACTATGGCTACACCTTC. This encodes CASSLGIGGGDYGYTF. This chain uses TRBV5-6 with TRBJ1-2; a possible D gene is TRBD1 (5 bases). Trimming stripped 2 bases from V and 3 bases from J, with 17 bases between. The germline gives CDR1 SGHDT, CDR2 YYEEEE. The CDR3 consists of 16 residues. Looking up the rest from reference TRBV5-6 and TRBJ1-2 gives the full variable domain: DAGVTQSPTHLIKTRGQQVTLRCSPKSGHDTVSWYQQALGQGPQFIFQYYEEEERQRGNFPDRFSGHQFPNYSSELNVNALLLGDSALYLCASSLGIGGGDYGYTFGSGTRLTVV.

This chain joins TRBV29-1 and TRBJ2-3, with D possibly matching TRBD2 (6 bases). Deletions cut 6 bases from V and 2 bases from J, with 12 bases between. The CDR3 runs to 13 residues. From germline, CDR1 is SQVTM and CDR2 ANQGSEA. The CDR3 spells CSVIGTVTDTQYF. As DNA, the CDR3 is TGCAGCGTCATCGGGACTGTCACAGATACGCAGTATTTT.

The CDR3 is CASSLIETEAFF. The CDR3 DNA sequence: TGTGCCAGCAGCTTAATCGAGACTGAAGCTTTCTTT. The chain uses TRBV7-9 and TRBJ1-1; D is undetermined. In germline, CDR1 is SEHNR, CDR2 FQNEAQ (reference sequence). Between the trimmed V and J ends, which lost 2 bases and 5 bases, there was a span of 6 bases. The CDR3 spans 12 residues.

This sequence joins TRBV27 and TRBJ2-7, with 8 bases identical to TRBD2. Germline lookup yields CDR1 MNHEY and CDR2 SMNVEV (reference sequence). The CDR3 loop spans 16 amino acids. Trimming at V came to 1 base and at J to 4 bases, leaving 9 bases not matched to a gene. The CDR3 sequence: CASSLWLAGGHYEQYF. CDR3 coding DNA: TGTGCCAGCAGTTTATGGCTGGCGGGGGGCCATTACGAGCAGTACTTC.

V usage is TRBV15 and J usage is TRBJ2-7; possibly TRBD2 for D (6 bases). CDR1 is LNHNV and CDR2 is YYDKDF in the germline V gene (reference sequence). The CDR3 extends over 15 amino acids. Trimming pared 0 bases from V and 5 bases from J, leaving 14 bases between. CDR3 nucleotides: TGTGCCACCAGCAGAGAGAGCGGGCAGGGCCACGAGCAGTACTTC. Translating gives CATSRESGQGHEQYF.

This chain connects TRBV7-3 to TRBJ2-2; 8 bases map to TRBD1. Germline CDR1 reads SGHTA; CDR2 reads FQGTGA. The CDR3 is made up of 15 amino acids. Trimming cost V 5 bases and J 4 bases; bases outside gene matches: 6. The CDR3, as DNA: TGTGCCAGCAGCCGTCAGGGGGCGGGCACCGGGGAGCTGTTTTTT. Translating it yields CASSRQGAGTGELFF.

V is TRBV2 and J is TRBJ1-1, with 10 bases lining up with TRBD1. After removal of 11 bases from V and 5 bases from J, the junction contained 8 bases not matched to a gene. CDR1 SNHLY and CDR2 FYNNEI come from the germline V gene. The CDR3 covers 13 residues. CDR3 region: CAGLDRGRTEAFF. For the CDR3, the DNA is TGTGCCGGCCTAGACAGGGGGCGGACTGAAGCTTTCTTT.

This clone came up once. The chain is built from TRBV9 and TRBJ2-3; D is perhaps TRBD1 (5 bases). CDR1 is SGDLS, CDR2 YYNGEE, per germline. The CDR3 is made up of 16 amino acids. Trimming pared 0 bases from V and 2 bases from J, leaving 13 bases between. In DNA form, the CDR3 reads TGTGCCAGCAGCGTAGGGGAAGGGGCCCTCACAGATACGCAGTATTTT. Protein: CASSVGEGALTDTQYF.

V is TRBV2 and J is TRBJ2-3; D may be TRBD1 (6 bases). The CDR3 spans 14 residues. Per the germline V gene, CDR1 is SNHLY and CDR2 is FYNNEI. The V gene lost 11 bases and the J gene lost 0 bases, with 15 bases spanning the gap. CDR3 loop: CAGRGQPSTDTQYF. CDR3 bases: TGTGCCGGGAGAGGACAGCCTAGCACAGATACGCAGTATTTT. The whole variable domain, remainder taken from reference TRBV2 and TRBJ2-3, is EPEVTQTPSHQVTQMGQEVILRCVPISNHLYFYWYRQILGQKVEFLVSFYNNEISEKSEIFDDQFSVERPDGSNFTLKIRSTKLEDSAMYFCAGRGQPSTDTQYFGPGTRLTVL.

This chain uses TRBV10-3 with TRBJ1-5, with D possibly being TRBD1 (5 bases). The V end lost 4 bases, the J end lost 4 bases, and 11 bases lay between the germline ends. Per germline, CDR1 ENHRY and CDR2 SYGVKD. This CDR3 contains 14 residues. This CDR3 reads CAISGGSSNQPQHF. Here the CDR3 DNA reads TGTGCCATCAGTGGGGGCAGTTCTAATCAGCCCCAGCATTTT.